These 19 T cell receptor beta chains were sequenced from one sample in a study of human CD8 memory T cell subsets. UMI-labeled 5' RACE was the method by which TCR beta libraries were made. Following a re-call of the 5' RACE reads, TCRdb has one entry per CDR3 protein and lacks DNA. The sample table includes several thousand distinct CDR3 sequences. Sequencing used CD8+ T cells from PBMCs. The receptors shown here come from a human donor in good health.

Frequency places this clonotype as medium-sized (0.01 to 0.1%). The J gene is TRBJ2-7, the V gene TRBV29-1; TCRdb outputs TRBD1, but without DNA this stays unchecked. Germline loops: CDR1 SQVTM, CDR2 ANQGSEA. The CDR3 extends over 13 amino acids. The CDR3 sequence: CSVGDRTGWEQYF.

Judged by frequency, this clonotype is medium-sized. The chain couples TRBV3-1 to TRBJ2-7. This CDR3 region has 13 residues. Germline CDR1 LGHDT, CDR2 YNNKEL (reference sequence). This CDR3 reads CASSEGVSYEQYF.

The chain has TRBV12-3 or TRBV12-4 and TRBJ2-1; TCRdb indicates TRBD2, and absent DNA this call remains unverified. The CDR3 loop spans 14 amino acids. CDR3 amino acids: CASSLTSGGNEQFF.

This clonotype is classed as medium-sized by frequency. The chain joins TRBV7-9 to TRBJ2-5. CDR1 and CDR2 from the germline V gene are SEHNR and FQNEAQ (reference sequence). The CDR3 is 14 amino acids. CDR3 sequence: CASSPDRSRETQYF.

This chain uses TRBV7-9 with TRBJ1-1; checking the TCRdb D call of TRBD1 is not possible without DNA. The CDR3 is made up of 14 amino acids. The germline CDR1 and CDR2 sequences are SEHNR and FQNEAQ (reference sequence). This CDR3 reads CASSLPGMNTEAFF.

The chain combines TRBV18 with TRBJ2-5. Germline V gene sequence: CDR1 KGHSH, CDR2 LQKENI. The CDR3 covers 11 residues. The CDR3: CASSFQETQYF.

The V and J genes are TRBV20-1 and TRBJ2-2; TCRdb's D call of TRBD2 is untestable without DNA. Germline CDR1 and CDR2: DFQATT and SNEGSKA (reference sequence). The CDR3 sequence is 15 residues long. This chain's CDR3 is CSARDWGTSHGELFF.

Frequency places this clonotype as medium-sized. The rearrangement uses TRBV5-1 and TRBJ2-1; TCRdb reports TRBD2, a call that lacks DNA to check it against. This CDR3 is built from 14 residues. CDR1 is SGHRS and CDR2 is YFSETQ in the germline V gene. This CDR3 reads CASSLSGNYNEQFF.

The CDR3: CAWSVPMNAGGYTF. V gene TRBV30 combines with J gene TRBJ1-2. The germline gives CDR1 GTSNPN, CDR2 SVGIG (reference sequence). This CDR3 region has 14 residues.

The V and J genes are TRBV27 and TRBJ2-1; the D call from TCRdb, TRBD2, cannot be confirmed without DNA. CDR3 size: 17 residues. Germline CDR1 reads MNHEY; CDR2 reads SMNVEV (reference sequence). CDR3 sequence reads: CASSLLAGVVVYNEQFF.

The chain couples TRBV12-3 or TRBV12-4 to TRBJ2-7; TCRdb's D call, TRBD2, is unchecked because there is no DNA. CDR3 length: 14 residues. The CDR3 here is CASSGTVSNYEQYF.

The V and J genes are TRBV7-9 and TRBJ2-2; with no DNA, the TCRdb D assignment of TRBD1 cannot be verified. CDR1 and CDR2 from the germline V gene are SEHNR and FQNEAQ (reference sequence). The CDR3 runs 16 residues. CDR3: CASSGPGQGITGELFF.

The rearrangement links TRBV12-3 or TRBV12-4 to TRBJ2-7; there is no DNA to check the TCRdb D call of TRBD2. The CDR3 is 14 amino acids. The CDR3 reads CASRPSGKAYEQYF.

The CDR3 protein is CASSHSGERNTGELFF. The chain employs TRBV14 and TRBJ2-2; the TRBD2 assignment by TCRdb is unverifiable without DNA. CDR3 length equals 16 residues. The germline CDR1 and CDR2 sequences are SGHDN and FVKESK.

The chain has TRBV7-2 and TRBJ2-7; there is no DNA to check the TCRdb D call of TRBD1. CDR1 and CDR2 (germline): SGHTA, FQGNSA. The CDR3 length is 13 residues. The CDR3 protein is CASSLWDSYEQYF.

The chain uses TRBV20-1 and TRBJ2-7. The CDR3 consists of 14 residues. Germline lookup yields CDR1 DFQATT and CDR2 SNEGSKA (reference sequence). The CDR3 spells CSARADGSSYEQYF.

J is TRBJ2-7 and V is TRBV27. Germline lookup yields CDR1 MNHEY and CDR2 SMNVEV (reference sequence). The CDR3 runs 13 residues. CDR3 sequence: CASSLDSSYEQYF.

CDR3 sequence reads: CASSYLGTVANYGYTF. The rearrangement uses TRBV7-9 and TRBJ1-2. This CDR3 is built from 16 residues. The germline gives CDR1 SEHNR, CDR2 FQNEAQ (reference sequence).

The rearrangement joins TRBV7-9 to TRBJ2-7; without DNA, the TCRdb call of TRBD1 cannot be checked. Germline values: CDR1 SEHNR, CDR2 FQNEAQ (reference sequence). The CDR3 is made up of 14 amino acids. CDR3 protein: CASSLDGQGYEQYF.